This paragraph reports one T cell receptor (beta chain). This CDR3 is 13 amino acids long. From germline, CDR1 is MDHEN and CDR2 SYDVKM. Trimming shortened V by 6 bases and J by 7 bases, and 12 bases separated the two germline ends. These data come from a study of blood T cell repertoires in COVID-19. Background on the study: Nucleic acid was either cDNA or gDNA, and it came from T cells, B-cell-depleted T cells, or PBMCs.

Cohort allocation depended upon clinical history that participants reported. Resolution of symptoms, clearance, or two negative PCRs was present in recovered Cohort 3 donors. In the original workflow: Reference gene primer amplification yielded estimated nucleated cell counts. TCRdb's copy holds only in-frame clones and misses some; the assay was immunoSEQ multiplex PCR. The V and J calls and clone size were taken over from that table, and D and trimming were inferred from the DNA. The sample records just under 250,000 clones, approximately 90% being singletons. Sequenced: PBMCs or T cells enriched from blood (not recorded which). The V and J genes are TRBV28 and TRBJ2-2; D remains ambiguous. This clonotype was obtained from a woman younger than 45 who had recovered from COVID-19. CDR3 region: CASSPFRYGELFF. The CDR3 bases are TGTGCCAGCAGCCCTTTTCGGTACGGGGAGCTGTTTTTT.